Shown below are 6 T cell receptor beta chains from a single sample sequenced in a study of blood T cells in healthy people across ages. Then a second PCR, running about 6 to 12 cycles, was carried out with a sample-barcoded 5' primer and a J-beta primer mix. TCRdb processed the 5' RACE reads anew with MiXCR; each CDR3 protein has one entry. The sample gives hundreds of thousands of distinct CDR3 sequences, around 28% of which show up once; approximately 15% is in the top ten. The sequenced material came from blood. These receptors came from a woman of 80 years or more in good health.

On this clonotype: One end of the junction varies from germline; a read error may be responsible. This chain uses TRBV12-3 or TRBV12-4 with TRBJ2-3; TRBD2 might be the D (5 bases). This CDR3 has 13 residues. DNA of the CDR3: TGTGCCAGCAGTTTTGAGGGCACAGATGCGCAGTATTTT. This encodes CASSFEGTDAQYF.

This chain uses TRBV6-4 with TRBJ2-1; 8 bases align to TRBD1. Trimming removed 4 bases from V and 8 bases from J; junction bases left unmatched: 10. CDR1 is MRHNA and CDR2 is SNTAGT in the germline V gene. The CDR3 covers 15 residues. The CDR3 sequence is CASSVEDRVSYEQFF. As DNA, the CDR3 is TGTGCCAGCAGTGTAGAGGACAGGGTGTCTTATGAGCAGTTCTTC.

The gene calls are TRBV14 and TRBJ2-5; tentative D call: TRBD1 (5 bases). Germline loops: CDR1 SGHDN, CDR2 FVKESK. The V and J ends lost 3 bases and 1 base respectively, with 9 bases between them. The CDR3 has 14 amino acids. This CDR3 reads CASSHQGVQETQYF. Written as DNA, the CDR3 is TGTGCCAGCAGCCATCAAGGGGTCCAAGAGACCCAGTACTTC.

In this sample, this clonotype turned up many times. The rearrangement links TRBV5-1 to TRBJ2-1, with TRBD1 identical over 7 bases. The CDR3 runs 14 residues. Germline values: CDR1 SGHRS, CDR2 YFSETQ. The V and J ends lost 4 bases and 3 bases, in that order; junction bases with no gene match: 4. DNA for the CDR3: TGCGCCAGCAGCGCAAGACAGGGCTACAATGAGCAGTTCTTC. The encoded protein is CASSARQGYNEQFF.

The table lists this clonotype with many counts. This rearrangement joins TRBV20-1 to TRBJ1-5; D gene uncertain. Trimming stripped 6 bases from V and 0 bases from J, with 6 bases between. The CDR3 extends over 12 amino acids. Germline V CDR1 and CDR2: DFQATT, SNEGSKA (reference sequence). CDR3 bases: TGCAGTGCGAGCAATAGCAATCAGCCCCAGCATTTT. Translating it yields CSASNSNQPQHF.

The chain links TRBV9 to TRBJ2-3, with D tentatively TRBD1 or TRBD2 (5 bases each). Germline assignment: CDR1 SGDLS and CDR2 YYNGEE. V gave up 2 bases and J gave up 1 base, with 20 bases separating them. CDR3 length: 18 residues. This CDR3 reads CASSVSLPGGGGTDTQYF. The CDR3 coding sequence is TGTGCCAGCAGCGTCAGCCTCCCTGGGGGTGGAGGCACAGATACGCAGTATTTT.